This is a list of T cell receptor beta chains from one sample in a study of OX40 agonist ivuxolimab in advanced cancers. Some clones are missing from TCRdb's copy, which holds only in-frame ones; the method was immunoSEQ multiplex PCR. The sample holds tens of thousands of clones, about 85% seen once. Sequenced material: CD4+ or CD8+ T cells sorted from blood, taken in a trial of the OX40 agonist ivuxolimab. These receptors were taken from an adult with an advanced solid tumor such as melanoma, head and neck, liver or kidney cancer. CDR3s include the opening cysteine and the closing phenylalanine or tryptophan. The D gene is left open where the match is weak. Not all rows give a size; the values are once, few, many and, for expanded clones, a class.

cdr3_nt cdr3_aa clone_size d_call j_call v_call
TGTGCCAGCAGCTTGGGCCCGGGACGACAAGCAACGGGGGAAAAACTGTTTTTT CASSLGPGRQATGEKLFF - - TRBJ1-4 TRBV5-6
TGTGCCAGTACCCCATTGTGGGGGCCGGGAAGCAATCAGCCCCAGCATTTT CASTPLWGPGSNQPQHF few - TRBJ1-5 TRBV19
TGCGCCAGCAGCTGGGGCCCGCCCTCGAACACCGGGGAGCTGTTTTTT CASSWGPPSNTGELFF - - TRBJ2-2 TRBV5-1
TGTGCCAGCTCACTATGGGACAGAAGCTCTGGAAACACCATATATTTT CASSLWDRSSGNTIYF - TRBD1 TRBJ1-3 TRBV18
TGTGCCAGCAGTTTCGGGACGGTGAACACTGAAGCTTTCTTT CASSFGTVNTEAFF - - TRBJ1-1 TRBV27
TGTGCCAGCAAGGCCCTGCCTAGTAAGACCCAGTACTTC CASKALPSKTQYF - - TRBJ2-5 TRBV27
TGTGCCAGTACCGTGACTAGCGGGGGGGTCAATGAGCAGTTCTTC CASTVTSGGVNEQFF - TRBD2 TRBJ2-1 TRBV19
TGTGCCAGCTCACCCGGACAGGGGGAAGGGACCCAGTACTTC CASSPGQGEGTQYF - TRBD1 TRBJ2-5 TRBV18
TGCGCCAGCAGCTTGGGTCAACGGGACACTGAAGCTTTCTTT CASSLGQRDTEAFF - - TRBJ1-1 TRBV5-1
TGTGCCAGCAGCTTAGACCTTCAGGGGCGGACTGAAGCTTTCTTT CASSLDLQGRTEAFF - - TRBJ1-1 TRBV11-2
TGTGCCCATCGAGGCAGGGAGAAGACCGGGGAGCTGTTTTTT CAHRGREKTGELFF - - TRBJ2-2 TRBV6-1
TGTGCCAGCTCCCCGACCTCCGGGACAGGGGGCAACGAGCAGTACTTC CASSPTSGTGGNEQYF - TRBD1 TRBJ2-7 TRBV18
TGCGCCAGCAGTGGCCCCCACGGTAGCTCCTATAATTCACCCCTCCACTTT CASSGPHGSSYNSPLHF - - TRBJ1-6 TRBV10-2
TGCGCCAGCAGCCAACCACGAGCGGGGGGGACCTACGAGCAGTACTTC CASSQPRAGGTYEQYF - TRBD2 TRBJ2-7 TRBV4-1
TGTGCCAGCAGTTATGATCGGAGGACCGAGCAGTACTTC CASSYDRRTEQYF - - TRBJ2-7 TRBV6-5
TGTGCCAGCTCCCCCAGGCAGGCGTCGGATGGCTACACCTTC CASSPRQASDGYTF - - TRBJ1-2 TRBV18
TGTGCCAGCAGCTCCGGACTAGCGGGGGGGAACACCGGGGAGCTGTTTTTT CASSSGLAGGNTGELFF - TRBD2 TRBJ2-2 TRBV7-3
TGTGCCAGCAGCGGGGGCCGGTTAGCCAAAAACATTCAGTACTTC CASSGGRLAKNIQYF - - TRBJ2-4 TRBV5-6
TGTGCCAGCAGTTATACAGGGTTGAGTGGCTACACCTTC CASSYTGLSGYTF - - TRBJ1-2 TRBV27
TGTGCCAGCAGCCCCGGACACCTCTCTGGAAACACCATATATTTT CASSPGHLSGNTIYF - - TRBJ1-3 TRBV7-6